What follows is one T cell receptor beta chain and its context. The antigen is undetermined. This sample was taken from a study of cytomegalovirus exposure and HLA in healthy donors. The study, taken as a whole, reports: Specificity for CMV antigens was confirmed in vitro for a few of the CMV-associated chains. Across donors, most TCRs were seen rarely, yet some public ones were widespread.

TCRdb's copy holds only in-frame clones and misses some; the assay was immunoSEQ multiplex PCR. The repertoire holds 140,000 to 150,000 clones, with approximately 90% as singletons. The sample taken for sequencing was PBMCs. The clonotype comes from a man between 18 and 35 years old in good health and CMV-seropositive.

The DNA of the CDR3 is TGTGCCAGCAGCGAAGGCCGGGATGAGCAGTTCTTC. The encoded protein is CASSEGRDEQFF. The chain combines TRBV28 with TRBJ2-1; D unresolved. V dropped 6 bases and J dropped 8 bases, with 11 bases sitting between them. Looked up from germline, CDR1 is MDHEN and CDR2 is SYDVKM. This CDR3 has 12 amino acids.